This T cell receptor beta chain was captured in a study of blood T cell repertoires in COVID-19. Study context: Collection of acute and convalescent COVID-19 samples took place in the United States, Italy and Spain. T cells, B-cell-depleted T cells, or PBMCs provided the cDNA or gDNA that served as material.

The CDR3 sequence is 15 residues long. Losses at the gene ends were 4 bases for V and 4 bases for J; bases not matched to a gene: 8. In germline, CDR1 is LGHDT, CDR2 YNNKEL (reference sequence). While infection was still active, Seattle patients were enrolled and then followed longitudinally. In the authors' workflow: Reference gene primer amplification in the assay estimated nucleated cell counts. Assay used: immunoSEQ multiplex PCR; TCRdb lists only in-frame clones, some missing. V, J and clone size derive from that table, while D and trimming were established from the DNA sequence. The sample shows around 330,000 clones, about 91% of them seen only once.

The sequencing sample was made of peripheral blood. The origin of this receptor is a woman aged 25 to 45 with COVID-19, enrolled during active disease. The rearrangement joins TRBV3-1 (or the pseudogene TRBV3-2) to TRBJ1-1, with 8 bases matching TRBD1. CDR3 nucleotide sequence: TGTGCCAGCAGCCCTGGACAGGGATCGAGCACTGAAGCTTTCTTT. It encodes CASSPGQGSSTEAFF.